The next 13 T cell receptor beta chains were all read from a single sample in a study of blood T cell repertoires in COVID-19 (dated by TCRdb to about 2020). Library prep was done by the immunoSEQ multiplex PCR assay. Sourced from immuneACCESS, this table was stored by TCRdb with only in-frame sequences that have V and J called. A share of the clones is absent; for the studies checked, an unresolved V gene accounts for under half, and the remainder has no known explanation. For this sample the table gives more than 85,000 clones, of which roughly 87% were detected only once. Roughly 2% of the sample belongs to the ten largest clones. The specimen sequenced was peripheral blood. These TCRs come from a man in his forties or fifties with active COVID-19.

The chain joins TRBV9 to TRBJ1-1; D not certain. Germline-derived CDR1 and CDR2 are SGDLS and YYNGEE. V lost 5 bases to trimming and J lost 6 bases, with 5 bases between them. The CDR3 length is 10 residues. The CDR3 loop reads CASSSAEAFF. The CDR3 nucleotides are TGTGCCAGCAGTTCTGCTGAAGCTTTCTTT.

V gene TRBV2 combines with J gene TRBJ1-4, with D possibly being TRBD1 (5 bases). The CDR3 totals 15 residues. V lost 4 bases and J 14 bases, leaving 23 bases between the germline ends. Germline V gives CDR1 SNHLY, CDR2 FYNNEI. The CDR3 DNA sequence: TGTGCCAGCAGTGGATCCGGGCCCCTTCAAAAGGGGCTGTTTTTT. It encodes CASSGSGPLQKGLFF.

The chain has TRBV18 and TRBJ1-2; tentative D call: TRBD1 (6 bases). The CDR3 sequence is 15 residues long. Trimming shortened V by 3 bases and J by 0 bases, and 11 bases separated the two germline ends. From germline, CDR1 is KGHSH and CDR2 LQKENI. CDR3 sequence: CASSPDAGANYGYTF. The DNA of the CDR3 is TGTGCCAGCTCACCTGATGCAGGGGCTAACTATGGCTACACCTTC.

The chain is built from TRBV4-2 and TRBJ1-1; 8 bases line up with TRBD1. CDR3 length equals 15 residues. In germline, CDR1 is LGHNA, CDR2 YNFKEQ. Unmatched junction bases numbered 6, after V lost 1 base and J lost 5 bases. The DNA for the CDR3 is TGTGCCAGCAGCCAAGTCCGACAGGGGTCGACTGAAGCTTTCTTT. Its protein is CASSQVRQGSTEAFF.

The chain has TRBV2 and TRBJ2-7; maybe TRBD1 (6 bases). This CDR3 is 14 amino acids long. Germline CDR1 and CDR2: SNHLY and FYNNEI. The ends were cut back, 1 base at V and 4 bases at J, with 11 bases in the middle. CDR3 sequence (DNA): TGTGCCAGCAGTGAAGTAGGGACAATTTACGAGCAGTACTTC. Its protein is CASSEVGTIYEQYF.

The chain carries TRBV5-1 and TRBJ2-1; 7 bases map to TRBD2. The CDR3 consists of 15 residues. Losses at the gene ends were 3 bases for V and 0 bases for J; bases not matched to a gene: 3. The germline V gene has CDR1 SGHRS and CDR2 YFSETQ. The CDR3 reads CASSSRGDSYNEQFF. The CDR3 region has the DNA TGCGCCAGCAGCTCCCGGGGGGACTCCTACAATGAGCAGTTCTTC.

CDR3 residues: CASSLQRTRGDTEAFF. The DNA of the CDR3 is TGTGCCAGCAGTTTACAGAGGACCAGGGGGGACACTGAAGCTTTCTTT. This sequence joins TRBV27 and TRBJ1-1; 7 nucleotides match TRBD1. V trimming: 2 bases; J trimming: 3 bases; junction bases outside the gene matches: 9. This CDR3 has 16 residues. Germline CDR1 is MNHEY and CDR2 is SMNVEV (reference sequence).

This clone has a single count. The gene calls are TRBV7-2 and TRBJ2-7; 8 bases agree with TRBD1. The J segment lost 9 bases and the V segment lost 3 bases, leaving 22 bases of the junction unmatched. Germline assignment: CDR1 SGHTA and CDR2 FQGNSA. The CDR3 length is 18 residues. The CDR3 is CASSFVGTGRGFRRGQYF. DNA for the CDR3: TGTGCCAGCAGCTTCGTCGGGACAGGTCGAGGATTTCGTCGAGGGCAGTACTTC.

The rearrangement links TRBV27 to TRBJ1-5; 9 bases align to TRBD1. The germline CDR1 and CDR2 sequences are MNHEY and SMNVEV (reference sequence). J gave up 1 base and V 1 base, and 8 bases lay outside the gene matches. The CDR3 has 18 residues. The CDR3: CASSLWGPQGASNQPQHF. The DNA for the CDR3 is TGTGCCAGCAGTTTATGGGGGCCACAGGGGGCCAGCAATCAGCCCCAGCATTTT.

The V call is TRBV7-2, the J call TRBJ2-7; D gene ambiguous. Germline CDR1 is SGHTA and CDR2 is FQGNSA. This CDR3 has 15 amino acids. Trimming stripped 3 bases from V and 2 bases from J, with 14 bases between. CDR3 sequence (DNA): TGTGCCAGCAGCTTGGCGGCCCAAGCGACCTACGAGCAGTACTTC. This sequence encodes CASSLAAQATYEQYF.

This chain joins TRBV5-1 and TRBJ1-1; TRBD1 aligns across 8 bases. Germline V lookup: CDR1 SGHRS, CDR2 YFSETQ. The CDR3 length is 15 residues. V was pared by 2 bases and J by 7 bases, with 10 bases of the junction left unmatched. The CDR3 region is CASSLKVQGAIEAFF. The CDR3 DNA reads TGCGCCAGCAGCTTAAAGGTTCAGGGGGCAATTGAAGCTTTCTTT.

The chain combines TRBV29-1 with TRBJ2-1; 10 bases agree with TRBD1. V lost 6 bases and J lost 7; bases outside the gene matches: 9. Germline V CDR1 and CDR2: SQVTM, ANQGSEA. This CDR3 region has 14 residues. CDR3 DNA sequence: TGCAGCGTGGGCCGACAGGGGGCATTGAATGAGCAGTTCTTC. It translates to CSVGRQGALNEQFF.

The chain employs TRBV5-6 and TRBJ2-1; 8 bases are a match to TRBD1. After removal of 4 bases from V and 2 bases from J, the junction contained 5 bases not matched to a gene. The CDR3 has 15 amino acids. CDR1 SGHDT and CDR2 YYEEEE come from the germline V gene. The CDR3 sequence: CASSNGQGPYNEQFF. The CDR3 nucleotides read TGTGCCAGCAGCAACGGACAGGGTCCCTACAATGAGCAGTTCTTC.